The present T cell receptor beta chain was sequenced within a study of tissue T cells after allogeneic stem cell transplantation (dated by TCRdb to 2022 to 2024). About the study as a whole: Using research autopsies of patients with and without GVHD, plus mouse models of GVHD, the study profiled TCR beta repertoires across many tissues. The human arm was a prospective observational study without blinding or randomization. Results and caveats for the whole study, not just this receptor: Not many T cell clones showed up in more than one patient, yet clustering based on motifs uncovered repertoire signatures that were shared across patients in a tissue-specific way. The study did not determine which tissue TCRs were alloreactive or antigen-specific, and some clones might have been persisting host cells. A small and clinically heterogeneous patient cohort was studied, and sampling depth was acknowledged as a limitation. Within patients, how anatomically similar tissues were was a major factor shaping TCR repertoire composition, regardless of disease or transplant status. Blood and spleen T cells captured only a limited portion of the TCR repertoire detected in tissues, in both patients and mice.

Libraries were constructed by the immunoSEQ multiplex PCR assay. Adaptive Biotechnologies performed TCRbeta CDR3 sequencing at survey depth and reported CDR3 sequences, V/J genes, productive frequency, and template counts. TCR beta CDR3 regions were amplified from genomic DNA rather than RNA. The study's own analysis went as follows. Jensen-Shannon divergence was used to quantify pairwise repertoire overlap between tissues, with a value of 1 meaning complete divergence and a value of 0 meaning identical repertoires. Tissues were clustered by single-linkage agglomerative hierarchical clustering of pairwise JSD values and displayed as dendrograms. GLIPH2 was run on all patient samples with simulation_depth 1000, kmer_min_depth 3 and cdr3_length_cutoff 8, and groups with more than two unique CDR3s were retained. A standardized tissue-overlap score was generated by extrapolating Jaccard GLIPH-group overlap across patients to a standard repertoire size of 1000 clones. Linear mixed-effect models, with tissue as a fixed effect and individual as a random effect, were used to test how diversity related to clinical or experimental variables. TCRdb obtained this table from immuneACCESS and retained in-frame rearrangements with V and J assigned. These tables miss some clones; where compared with another copy, unresolved V genes account for less than half of the shortfall, and the remainder is unexplained. V and J calls and clone size are those listed in that table; D and trimming were worked out from the DNA. The sample table records 5,500 to 7,500 clones; around half of these occur just once. The ten largest clones represent roughly 8% of the sample.

Counted from cysteine to phenylalanine, this CDR3 has 15 amino acids. Only the CDR3 bases that were read are kept: 42 of them, in frame from base 1. The germline V gene (reference sequence) gives CDR1 as LGHDT and CDR2 as YNNKQL. From V the trimming removes 5 bases and from J it removes 6 bases, while the gene matches leave 5 bases of the junction unaccounted for. As regards this clone: Its antigen remains undetermined. A read error is possible here, since a much larger clone lies one base away. With a mouse as the source, gene names and germline sequences are drawn from the mouse. Sequencing ends 1 residue short of the CDR3 end; the germline J gene provides the rest.

What the time point label conveys for this sample: mouse harvest day 7 after allogeneic transplant. Mouse grafts consisting of 10^7 T-cell-depleted bone marrow cells combined with 10^6 splenic CD5+ T cells were administered by tail vein injection. Mouse GVHD was modeled in a major MHC-mismatch B6 (H2b) into BALB/c (H2d) model, with tissues profiled at day 7 or 14. On day 7 or 14 post-transplant, mouse tissues and retro-orbital blood were harvested with separate sterile tools for each animal, and livers were flushed before harvest. Before genomic DNA isolation with the DNeasy Blood & Tissue Kit, mouse tissues were minced using razor blades in buffered saline.

Specimen: lymph node tissue. The chain joins TRBV4 to TRBJ2-3; 13 nucleotides in the junction match TRBD2. The TCR originated in a female BALB/c mouse given C57BL/6 T cells with graft-versus-host disease after an allogeneic hematopoietic cell transplant. The CDR3 DNA, read in part, is TGTGCCAGCAGCGACCGGGACTGGGGGGGGGAAACGCTGTAT. Its translation reads: CASSDRDWGGETLY. The entire CDR3 is CASSDRDWGGETLYF.